The next 17 T cell receptor beta chains were all read from a single sample in a study of graft-versus-host responses after intestinal transplantation. The protocol was immunoSEQ multiplex PCR, while the TCRdb copy is restricted to in-frame clones and leaves out a portion. Here the sample spans about 89,000 clones, over 90% being singletons. These receptors lack a known antigen. The source was unstimulated CD4+ T cells sorted from spleen or lymph node cells, collected before transplant. The receptor set was obtained from a human donor who was the organ donor for an intestinal transplant.

The chain combines TRBV19 with TRBJ1-1; 7 bases agree with TRBD1. Unmatched junction bases numbered 6, after V lost 1 base and J lost 7 bases. Germline V gene data show CDR1 as LNHDA and CDR2 as SQIVND (reference sequence). The CDR3 totals 14 residues. The CDR3 is CASSIGGGAGEAFF. The CDR3 coding sequence is TGTGCCAGTAGTATAGGAGGGGGCGCGGGTGAAGCTTTCTTT.

The chain couples TRBV5-1 to TRBJ1-1; D perhaps matches TRBD1 (5 bases). The CDR3 totals 14 residues. Germline-derived CDR1 and CDR2 are SGHRS and YFSETQ. Trimming took off 4 bases at V and 2 bases at J, with 12 bases between the two ends. The CDR3 bases are TGCGCCAGCAGCGTCGGGACGCCTAACACTGAAGCTTTCTTT. This translates into CASSVGTPNTEAFF.

The chain has TRBV2 and TRBJ2-5, with D perhaps matching TRBD2 (5 bases). The CDR3 extends over 13 amino acids. The V gene's germline CDR1 is SNHLY and CDR2 FYNNEI. V was pared by 8 bases and J by 5 bases, with 15 bases between. The CDR3 sequence is CASSPGRRETQYF. CDR3 nucleotides: TGTGCCAGCTCGCCGGGAAGACGGGAGACCCAGTACTTC.

The chain uses TRBV4-2 and TRBJ1-2, with no clear D. Germline loops: CDR1 LGHNA, CDR2 YNFKEQ. The CDR3 has 14 residues. Trimming removed 0 bases at V and 2 bases at J, with 7 bases between. CDR3 sequence reads: CASSQDGWNYGYTF. The CDR3 coding sequence is TGTGCCAGCAGCCAAGATGGGTGGAACTATGGCTACACCTTC.

V and J are TRBV19 and TRBJ1-2; no clear D gene. Germline loops: CDR1 LNHDA, CDR2 SQIVND (reference sequence). The length of the CDR3 is 12 residues. V dropped 1 base and J dropped 8 bases, with 8 bases sitting between them. The CDR3 bases are TGTGCCAGTAGTATAGCCGGGAGCGGCTACACCTTC. Protein product: CASSIAGSGYTF.

CDR3 DNA: TGTGCCAGCACCCGGACAGGGGATGAAAAACTGTTTTTT. It is translated as CASTRTGDEKLFF. The chain combines TRBV9 with TRBJ1-4; TRBD1 aligns across 9 bases. V lost 6 bases to trimming and J lost 6 bases; unmatched junction nucleotides: 3. Looked up from germline, CDR1 is SGDLS and CDR2 is YYNGEE. CDR3 size: 13 residues.

The chain has TRBV6-6 and TRBJ2-7; 8 positions agree with TRBD1. V was clipped by 2 bases and J by 4 bases; unmatched bases: 7. The germline CDR1 and CDR2 sequences are MNHNY and SVGAGI (reference sequence). The CDR3 covers 15 residues. As DNA, the CDR3 is TGTGCCAGCAGTTACACCGGGACAGGTCGTTACGAGCAGTACTTC. It specifies CASSYTGTGRYEQYF.

V and J are TRBV5-1 and TRBJ2-1, with 11 bases fitting TRBD2. CDR1 is SGHRS and CDR2 is YFSETQ in the germline V gene. V shed 5 bases, J shed 6 bases, and the junction held 4 bases outside the gene matches. This CDR3 region has 14 residues. DNA for the CDR3: TGCGCCAGCAGTTCCGGGACTAGCGGCAATGAGCAGTTCTTC. Translating it yields CASSSGTSGNEQFF.

CDR3 sequence reads: CSAAVRDSTNYGYTF. The CDR3 region has the DNA TGCAGCGCCGCAGTTCGGGACAGCACTAACTATGGCTACACCTTC. This sequence joins TRBV29-1 and TRBJ1-2; TRBD1 agrees at 7 bases. CDR1 and CDR2 from the germline V gene are SQVTM and ANQGSEA. This CDR3 contains 15 residues. The trim removed 7 bases at V and 0 bases at J, leaving 11 bases unmatched.

The chain has TRBV7-6 and TRBJ2-4; TRBD1 matches 7 bases. The germline gives CDR1 SGHVS, CDR2 FNYEAQ. The CDR3 is 16 amino acids. J was trimmed by 0 bases and V by 5 bases; bases with no gene match: 7. The chain's CDR3 is CASSPGQALAKNIQYF. Written as DNA, the CDR3 is TGTGCCAGCAGCCCAGGACAGGCGCTAGCCAAAAACATTCAGTACTTC.

V is TRBV27 and J is TRBJ1-2; the D gene is possibly TRBD1 (5 bases). Looked up from germline, CDR1 is MNHEY and CDR2 is SMNVEV (reference sequence). Trimming removed 0 bases at V and 4 bases at J, with 12 bases between. The CDR3 is made up of 15 amino acids. The CDR3 DNA reads as TGTGCCAGCAGTTTATCGATTGGGGACTCCTATGGCTACACCTTC. As protein: CASSLSIGDSYGYTF.

The chain couples TRBV7-2 to TRBJ1-5; 12 positions agree with TRBD1. Per the germline V gene, CDR1 is SGHTA and CDR2 is FQGNSA. The V and J ends lost 1 base and 6 bases, in that order; junction bases with no gene match: 13. The CDR3 sequence is 19 residues long. The chain's CDR3 is CASSLVAVGTGGSGQPQHF. In DNA, the CDR3 is TGTGCCAGCAGCTTAGTAGCGGTAGGGACAGGGGGCTCGGGTCAGCCCCAGCATTTT.

In nucleotides, the CDR3 is TGTGCCAGCTCACGATACCTTGACGCAGACAGGGAGGGCGAGACCCAGTACTTC. Its protein is CASSRYLDADREGETQYF. The chain employs TRBV18 and TRBJ2-5; D assignment may be TRBD1 or TRBD2 (7 bases each). Per germline, CDR1 KGHSH and CDR2 LQKENI. CDR3 length: 18 residues. V lost 4 bases and J 5 bases, leaving 26 bases between the germline ends.

The chain carries TRBV10-2 and TRBJ2-7; D unclear. Trimming left V 6 bases short and J 0 bases short, with 12 bases between. Germline CDR1 is WSHSY and CDR2 is SAAADI. The CDR3 has 14 amino acids. CDR3 in DNA: TGCGCCAGCAGCGTAGCCCAGAGCTCCTACGAGCAGTACTTC. Protein sequence: CASSVAQSSYEQYF.

This chain joins TRBV5-1 and TRBJ1-5; TRBD1 aligns across 8 bases. CDR3 length equals 14 residues. Per germline, CDR1 SGHRS and CDR2 YFSETQ. V lost 4 bases, J lost 7 bases, and 7 bases stayed unmatched. CDR3 loop: CASSTGTGGQPQHF. The CDR3 DNA reads as TGCGCCAGCAGCACCGGGACAGGTGGGCAGCCCCAGCATTTT. The full variable domain, with the rest looked up from reference TRBV5-1 and TRBJ1-5, is KAGVTQTPRYLIKTRGQQVTLSCSPISGHRSVSWYQQTPGQGLQFLFEYFSETQRNKGNFPGRFSGRQFSNSRSEMNVSTLELGDSALYLCASSTGTGGQPQHFGDGTRLSIL.

V gene TRBV5-4 combines with J gene TRBJ1-6; TRBD1 matches 9 bases. Germline CDR1 and CDR2: SGHNT and YYREEE (reference sequence). The CDR3 is made up of 16 amino acids. Trimming removed 4 bases from V and 11 bases from J; junction bases left unmatched: 13. CDR3 region: CASSHPGTGITTPLHF. The CDR3 DNA is TGTGCCAGCAGCCATCCCGGGACAGGGATCACGACACCCCTCCACTTT.

The rearrangement uses TRBV4-2 and TRBJ1-1; possible D gene TRBD1, 6 bases. Trimming left V 1 base short and J 8 bases short, with 29 bases between. The CDR3 is 19 amino acids. Germline CDR1 LGHNA, CDR2 YNFKEQ. This CDR3 is CASSQGFSGVGGFQREAFF. DNA for the CDR3: TGTGCCAGCAGCCAAGGCTTTTCAGGGGTCGGGGGATTCCAGCGAGAAGCTTTCTTT.